A selection of T cell receptor beta chains follows, all from one sample in a study of T cell repertoires in cytomegalovirus infection. A single record per CDR3 protein comes from TCRdb applying MiXCR to the reads. The sample has about 740,000 distinct CDR3 sequences; 35% are singletons. Sequences were obtained from PBMCs. These TCRs come from a human donor in good health (CMV status not recorded). Some clones in this sample may be carry-over from other donors' samples. Each CDR3 is given with its conserved first and last residue. D genes are given only for firm matches. The size of a clone is reported for some rows only, either as once, few or many, or as a class for expanded clones.

cdr3_length,clone_size,d_call,v_call,j_call,cdr3_nt,cdr3_aa
16,.,.,TRBV28,TRBJ2-7,TGTGCCAGCAGTCCTGCCCAGAGGGGCTCCCTCTACGAGCAGTACTTC,CASSPAQRGSLYEQYF
17,.,.,TRBV6-1,TRBJ1-5,TGTGCCAGCAGTGAAAGGGCTAGAGGTACCCCGGGACAGCCCCAGCATTTT,CASSERARGTPGQPQHF
13,.,.,TRBV6-5,TRBJ2-7,TGTGCCAGCAGTTACAGCACATCCTACGAGCAGTACTTC,CASSYSTSYEQYF
16,.,.,TRBV4-1,TRBJ2-4,TGCGCCAGCAGCCTCTTCGGACCCCAGGCCAAAAACATTCAGTACTTC,CASSLFGPQAKNIQYF
17,.,TRBD2,TRBV28,TRBJ2-4,TGTGCCAGCAGTTTGATTTGGCGGGAGATTGCCAAAAACATTCAGTACTTC,CASSLIWREIAKNIQYF
13,.,.,TRBV11-3,TRBJ2-3,TGTGCCAGCAGCTTAGAGGGGGGTCATACGCAGTATTTT,CASSLEGGHTQYF
16,.,TRBD1,TRBV7-8,TRBJ1-5,TGTGCCAGCAGCGCAGACAGGGGGATAGCGGGTCAGCCCCAGCATTTT,CASSADRGIAGQPQHF
15,few,.,TRBV7-6,TRBJ2-2,TGTGCCAGCAGTTCAGAGATTTCAAACACCGGGGAGCTGTTTTTT,CASSSEISNTGELFF
16,few,TRBD2,TRBV7-2,TRBJ2-3,TGTGCCAGCAGCATTCTAGCGGGACGGGGCACAGATACGCAGTATTTT,CASSILAGRGTDTQYF
16,.,.,TRBV12-3/TRBV12-4,TRBJ2-3,TGTGCCAGCACCCTCGGGAAGAAACTTAGCACAGATACGCAGTATTTT,CASTLGKKLSTDTQYF
15,few,TRBD1,TRBV12-3/TRBV12-4,TRBJ2-3,TGTGCCAGCAGAGGGGGGACAGGGGTTCGAGATACGCAGTATTTT,CASRGGTGVRDTQYF
14,.,.,TRBV7-2,TRBJ2-7,TGTGCCAGCAGCTTGCGGGACCCCCCCTACGAGCAGTACTTC,CASSLRDPPYEQYF
12,many,.,TRBV19,TRBJ2-5,TGTGCCAGTAGTTATCTGGGAGAGACCCAGTACTTC,CASSYLGETQYF
13,.,TRBD1,TRBV11-1,TRBJ2-7,TGTGCCAGCAGCTTAGTCCCGGACAGGGGGGCCCGCTTC,CASSLVPDRGARF
15,.,.,TRBV28,TRBJ1-5,TGTGCCAGCAGTTCCCCCGGAAGGGGCAATCAGCCCCAGCATTTT,CASSSPGRGNQPQHF